Sequencing of this TCR beta chain was carried out in a study of graft-versus-host responses after intestinal transplantation. Across the whole study: Induction using anti-thymocyte globulin, followed by tacrolimus and steroids for approximately 3 years, was given to all recipients. Whole-study results and caveats: There were GvH clones found in recipient marrow, and some of them appeared first in ileum or blood.

In germline, CDR1 is MRHNA, CDR2 SNTAGT. V was clipped by 2 bases and J by 6 bases, with 20 bases between them. This CDR3 has 17 residues. For this clone: What it recognizes is unknown.

Sequencing used immunoSEQ multiplex PCR; TCRdb keeps in-frame clones, though not all of them. The sample holds about 90,000 clones, over 80% seen once. The sequences come from unstimulated CD8+ T cells sorted from spleen or lymph node cells, collected before intestinal transplant. This TCR derives from a human donor who received an intestinal transplant. This rearrangement joins TRBV6-4 to TRBJ2-1; possible D gene TRBD2, 7 bases. CDR3 nucleotide sequence: TGTGCCAGCAGTGACCGGAGTGGGGGGGGGCCCCGCAATGAGCAGTTCTTC. Its translation: CASSDRSGGGPRNEQFF.